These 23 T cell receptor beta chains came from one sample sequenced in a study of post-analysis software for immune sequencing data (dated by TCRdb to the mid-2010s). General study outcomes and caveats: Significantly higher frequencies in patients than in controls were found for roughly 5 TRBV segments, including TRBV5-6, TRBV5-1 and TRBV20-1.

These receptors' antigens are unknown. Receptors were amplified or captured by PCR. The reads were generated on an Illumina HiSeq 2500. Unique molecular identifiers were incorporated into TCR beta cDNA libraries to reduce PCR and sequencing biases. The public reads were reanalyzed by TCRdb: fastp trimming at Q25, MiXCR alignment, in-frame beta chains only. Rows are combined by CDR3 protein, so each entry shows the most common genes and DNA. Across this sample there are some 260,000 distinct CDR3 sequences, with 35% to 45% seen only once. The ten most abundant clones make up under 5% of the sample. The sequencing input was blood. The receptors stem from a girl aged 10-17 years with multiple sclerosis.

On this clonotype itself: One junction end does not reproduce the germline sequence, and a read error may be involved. The CDR3 reads CASSFKESRRGLGTGAFF. The CDR3 DNA reads as TGTGCCAGCAGCTTCAAGGAGTCTCGGCGTGGATTGGGCACTGGAGCTTTCTTT. V usage is TRBV12-3 or TRBV12-4 and J usage is TRBJ1-1; no reliable D call. CDR3 size: 18 residues.

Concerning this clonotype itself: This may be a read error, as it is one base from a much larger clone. DNA for the CDR3: TGTACCAGCAGTTTACGCAGGGCAAGTAACTATGGCTACACCTTC. Amino acid sequence: CTSSLRRASNYGYTF. This chain connects TRBV28 to TRBJ1-2; D perhaps matches TRBD1 (5 bases). CDR3 length: 15 residues. Germline CDR1 and CDR2: MDHEN and SYDVKM.

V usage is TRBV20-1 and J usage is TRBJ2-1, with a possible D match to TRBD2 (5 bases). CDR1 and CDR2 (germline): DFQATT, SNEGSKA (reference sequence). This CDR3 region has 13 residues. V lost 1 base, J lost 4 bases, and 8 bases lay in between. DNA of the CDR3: TGCAGTGCTAGAGTACTAGATTACAATGAGCAGTTCTTC. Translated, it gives CSARVLDYNEQFF.

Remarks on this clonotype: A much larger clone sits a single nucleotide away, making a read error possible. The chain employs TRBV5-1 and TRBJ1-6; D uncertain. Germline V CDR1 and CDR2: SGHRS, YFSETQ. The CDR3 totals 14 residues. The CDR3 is CASSLERRNSPPHF. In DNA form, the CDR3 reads TGCGCCAGCAGCTTGGAGAGACGGAATTCACCCCCCCACTTT. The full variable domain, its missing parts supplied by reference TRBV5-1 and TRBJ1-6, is KAGVTQTPRYLIKTRGQQVTLSCSPISGHRSVSWYQQTPGQGLQFLFEYFSETQRNKGNFPGRFSGRQFSNSRSEMNVSTLELGDSALYLCASSLERRNSPPHFGNGTRLTVT.

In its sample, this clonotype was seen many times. The CDR3 loop is CASSLWGPARGSGYTF. CDR3 nucleotide sequence: TGTGCCAGCAGTTTATGGGGTCCCGCCAGGGGTTCCGGCTACACCTTC. The rearrangement links TRBV27 to TRBJ1-2; tentatively, D is TRBD1 (6 bases). The CDR3 spans 16 residues. The germline gives CDR1 MNHEY, CDR2 SMNVEV (reference sequence). Trimming shortened V by 1 base and J by 8 bases, and 20 bases separated the two germline ends.

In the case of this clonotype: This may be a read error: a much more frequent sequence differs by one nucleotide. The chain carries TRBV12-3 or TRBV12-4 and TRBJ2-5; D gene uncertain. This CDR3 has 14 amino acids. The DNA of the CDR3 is TGTGTCAGCAGTTTCCAGGCTTTCGAGGAGACCCAGTACTTC. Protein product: CVSSFQAFEETQYF.

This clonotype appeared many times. The CDR3 spells CASGPTDLRDEQFF. CDR3 nucleotides: TGTGCTAGTGGTCCCACGGACCTCCGCGATGAGCAGTTCTTC. The J gene is TRBJ2-1, the V gene TRBV12-5; D call uncertain. V was clipped by 5 bases and J by 8 bases, with 16 bases between them. The CDR3 is 14 residues long. Germline-derived CDR1 and CDR2 are LGHNT and FRNRAP. The full variable domain, rest sourced from reference TRBV12-5 and TRBJ2-1, is DARVTQTPRHKVTEMGQEVTMRCQPILGHNTVFWYRQTMMQGLELLAYFRNRAPLDDSGMPKDRFSAEMPDATLATLKIQPSEPRDSAVYFCASGPTDLRDEQFFGPGTRLTVL.

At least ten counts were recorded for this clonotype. In DNA form, the CDR3 reads TGTGCCAGCAGCCAAGGACAGGGTTGGGAGACCCAGTACTTC. The encoded protein is CASSQGQGWETQYF. J is TRBJ2-5 and V is TRBV9; 8 bases fit TRBD1. Germline CDR1 is SGDLS and CDR2 is YYNGEE. The junction had 7 bases not matched to a gene; V was cut back by 4 bases and J by 5 bases. The CDR3 covers 14 residues.

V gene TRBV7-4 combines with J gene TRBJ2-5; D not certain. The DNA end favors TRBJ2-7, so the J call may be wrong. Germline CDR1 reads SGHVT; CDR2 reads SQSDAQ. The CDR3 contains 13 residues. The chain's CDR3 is CASSLKVSYEQYF. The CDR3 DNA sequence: TGTGCCAGCAGCTTAAAAGTATCGTACGAGCAGTACTTC.

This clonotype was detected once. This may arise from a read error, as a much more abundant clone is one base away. The CDR3 reads CASGGQGAQGYTF. The CDR3 DNA reads TGTGCCAGCGGCGGACAGGGGGCGCAGGGCTACACCTTC. The chain has TRBV13 and TRBJ1-2, with 11 bases that match TRBD1. J was trimmed by 8 bases and V by 8 bases; bases with no gene match: 7. CDR3 size: 13 residues. In germline, CDR1 is PRHDT, CDR2 FYEKMQ (reference sequence).

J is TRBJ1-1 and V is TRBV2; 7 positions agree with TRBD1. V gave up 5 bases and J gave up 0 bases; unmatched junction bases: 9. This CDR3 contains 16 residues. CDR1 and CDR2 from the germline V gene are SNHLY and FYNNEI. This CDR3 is CASSLGGDSMNTEAFF. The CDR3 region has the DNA TGTGCCAGCAGTTTAGGGGGGGACAGCATGAACACTGAAGCTTTCTTT.

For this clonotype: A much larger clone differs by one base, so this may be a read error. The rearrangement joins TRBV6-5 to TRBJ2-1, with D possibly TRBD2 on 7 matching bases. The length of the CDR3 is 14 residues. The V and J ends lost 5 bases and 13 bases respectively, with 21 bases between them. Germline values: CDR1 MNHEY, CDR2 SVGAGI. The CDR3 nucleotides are TGTGCCAGCAGTCCTGGGGGGGCGAGTGAGACCCAGTTCTTC. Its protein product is CASSPGGASETQFF.

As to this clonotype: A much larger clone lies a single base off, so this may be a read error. The CDR3 sequence is CASSSEGAANTEAFF. The CDR3 nucleotides read TGCGCCAGCAGCTCGGAGGGAGCAGCGAACACTGAAGCTTTCTTT. The chain carries TRBV5-1 and TRBJ1-1; D is ambiguous. With 3 bases removed from V and 1 base from J, the gap between germline ends came to 13 bases. The CDR3 covers 15 residues. Germline V gene sequence: CDR1 SGHRS, CDR2 YFSETQ.

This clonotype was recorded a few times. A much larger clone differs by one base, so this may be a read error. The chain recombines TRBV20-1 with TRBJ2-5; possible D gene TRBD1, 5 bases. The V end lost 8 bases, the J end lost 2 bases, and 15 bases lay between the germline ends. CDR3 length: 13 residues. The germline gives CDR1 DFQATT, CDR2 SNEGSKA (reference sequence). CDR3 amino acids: CSTRSTGQETQYF. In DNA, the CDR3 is TGCAGTACTCGATCCACAGGTCAAGAGACCCAGTACTTC.

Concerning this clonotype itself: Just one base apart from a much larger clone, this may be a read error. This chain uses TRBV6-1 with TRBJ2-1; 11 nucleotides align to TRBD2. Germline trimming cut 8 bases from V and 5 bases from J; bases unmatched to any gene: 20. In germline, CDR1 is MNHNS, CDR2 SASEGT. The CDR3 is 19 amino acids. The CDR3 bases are TGTGCCAGCTCCTTCTACGGGGTAGCGGGGGGGCTACATAACAATGAGCAGTTCTTC. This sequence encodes CASSFYGVAGGLHNNEQFF.

This CDR3 is CATSKTGQDEQYF. The DNA for the CDR3 is TGTGCCACCAGTAAGACAGGGCAGGACGAGCAGTACTTC. The genes are TRBV15 and TRBJ2-4; 7 nucleotides line up with TRBD1. The end of the DNA aligns better with TRBJ2-7, so the J call may be wrong. Germline V gives CDR1 LNHNV, CDR2 YYDKDF (reference sequence). This CDR3 comprises 13 residues.

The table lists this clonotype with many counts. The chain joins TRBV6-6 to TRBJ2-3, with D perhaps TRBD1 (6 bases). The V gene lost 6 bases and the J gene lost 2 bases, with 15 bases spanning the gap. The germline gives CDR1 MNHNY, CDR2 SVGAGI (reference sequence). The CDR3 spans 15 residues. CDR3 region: CASRETGAITDTQYF. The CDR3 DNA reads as TGTGCCAGCAGAGAGACAGGAGCCATCACAGATACGCAGTATTTT.

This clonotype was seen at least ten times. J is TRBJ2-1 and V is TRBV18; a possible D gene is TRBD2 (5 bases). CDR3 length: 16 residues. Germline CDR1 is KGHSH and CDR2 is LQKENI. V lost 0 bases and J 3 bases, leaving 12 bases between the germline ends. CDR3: CASSPPLASSYNEQFF. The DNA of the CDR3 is TGTGCCAGCTCACCACCGCTAGCCTCTAGCTACAATGAGCAGTTCTTC.

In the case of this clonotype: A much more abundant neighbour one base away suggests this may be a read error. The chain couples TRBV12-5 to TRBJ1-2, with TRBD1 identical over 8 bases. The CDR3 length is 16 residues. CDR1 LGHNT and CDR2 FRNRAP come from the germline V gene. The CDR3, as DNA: TGTGCTAGTGGTTTGGTTTTAGGACAGGGCAACTATGACTACACCTTC. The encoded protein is CASGLVLGQGNYDYTF.

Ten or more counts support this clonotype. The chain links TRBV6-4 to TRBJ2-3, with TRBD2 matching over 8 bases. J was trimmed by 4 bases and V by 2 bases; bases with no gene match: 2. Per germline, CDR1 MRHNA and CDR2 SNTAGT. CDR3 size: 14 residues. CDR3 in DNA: TGTGCCAGCAGTGACCGGGAGGGCCCAGATACGCAGTATTTT. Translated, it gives CASSDREGPDTQYF.

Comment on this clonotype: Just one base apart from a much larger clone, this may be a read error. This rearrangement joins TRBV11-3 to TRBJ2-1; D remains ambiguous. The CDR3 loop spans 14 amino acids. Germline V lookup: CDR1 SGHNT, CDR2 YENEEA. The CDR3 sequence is CAGSFRHSYNEQFF. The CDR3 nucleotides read TGTGCCGGCAGCTTCAGACACTCCTACAATGAGCAGTTCTTC.

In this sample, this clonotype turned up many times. This chain's CDR3 is CASSLVPSGSIEQFF. The CDR3 coding sequence is TGCGCCAGCAGCTTGGTCCCTAGCGGGAGTATTGAGCAGTTCTTC. V usage is TRBV5-1 and J usage is TRBJ2-1, with 10 bases lining up with TRBD2. With 0 bases clipped from V and 9 bases from J, the junction kept 6 bases outside the gene matches. Germline V gene data show CDR1 as SGHRS and CDR2 as YFSETQ. The CDR3 spans 15 residues.

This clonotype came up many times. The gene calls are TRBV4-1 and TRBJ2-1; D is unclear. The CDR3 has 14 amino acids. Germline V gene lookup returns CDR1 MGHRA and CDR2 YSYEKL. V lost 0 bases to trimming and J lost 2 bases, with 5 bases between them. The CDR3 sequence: CASSQDWPYNEQFF. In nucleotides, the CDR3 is TGCGCCAGCAGCCAAGACTGGCCCTACAATGAGCAGTTCTTC.